What follows are 12 T cell receptor beta chains derived from one specimen sequenced in a study of shared clonotypes between healthy human individuals. CD8 cells regarded as naive lacked CD45RO, were positively chosen for CCR7, and omitted terminally differentiated effector memory CD45RA+ cells. TCRdb keeps only in-frame clones here, not all; method: immunoSEQ multiplex PCR. The sample lists 600,000 or so clones, 95% to 98% occurring once. The sample comprised naive CD8+ T cells sorted from blood. Receptors were obtained from a man aged 25 to 40 in good health.

The chain employs TRBV29-1 and TRBJ1-4; weak D call: TRBD1 (6 bases). V was pared by 5 bases and J by 8 bases, with 24 bases between. CDR3 size: 16 residues. The germline V gene encodes CDR1 SQVTM and CDR2 ANQGSEA. CDR3 amino acids: CSVQPASGTHHEKLFF. In DNA, the CDR3 is TGCAGCGTTCAACCGGCCTCCGGGACACATCACGAAAAACTGTTTTTT.

This chain connects TRBV13 to TRBJ2-7, with D perhaps matching TRBD2 (6 bases). Germline CDR1 is PRHDT and CDR2 is FYEKMQ (reference sequence). The length of the CDR3 is 16 residues. V lost 4 bases, J lost 5 bases, and 21 bases lay in between. This chain's CDR3 is CASSSTASGRPHEQYF. The CDR3, as DNA: TGTGCCAGCAGCTCTACTGCGAGCGGGCGCCCCCACGAGCAGTACTTC.

The V call is TRBV4-1, the J call TRBJ1-2, with 9 bases lining up with TRBD1. Germline CDR1 MGHRA, CDR2 YSYEKL. The CDR3 consists of 15 residues. V was clipped by 8 bases and J by 0 bases; unmatched bases: 7. CDR3 sequence (DNA): TGCGCCAGCGGCCGGGACAGGGAAACTAACTATGGCTACACCTTC. Translating it yields CASGRDRETNYGYTF.

Here the CDR3 DNA reads TGTGCCAGTAGTATAGCGACAGGGAATGAAAAACTGTTTTTT. It yields the protein CASSIATGNEKLFF. This chain links TRBV19 with TRBJ1-4; TRBD1 aligns across 7 bases. The J segment lost 5 bases and the V segment lost 1 base, leaving 1 base of the junction unmatched. The germline gives CDR1 LNHDA, CDR2 SQIVND (reference sequence). This CDR3 has 14 amino acids.

The V gene is TRBV15, the J gene TRBJ2-2; D is undetermined. This CDR3 has 15 amino acids. The V gene's germline CDR1 is LNHNV and CDR2 YYDKDF (reference sequence). Trimming took off 3 bases at V and 0 bases at J, with 8 bases between the two ends. CDR3 nucleotide sequence: TGTGCCACCAGCAGGGACCTATCGAACACCGGGGAGCTGTTTTTT. Translated: CATSRDLSNTGELFF. Full variable domain (remainder filled in from reference TRBV15 and TRBJ2-2): DAMVIQNPRYQVTQFGKPVTLSCSQTLNHNVMYWYQQKSSQAPKLLFHYYDKDFNNEADTPDNFQSRRPNTSFCFLDIRSPGLGDTAMYLCATSRDLSNTGELFFGEGSRLTVL.

This clone was detected once. The gene calls are TRBV7-9 and TRBJ2-7; tentative D call: TRBD2 (5 bases). This CDR3 spans 12 amino acids. The V gene's germline CDR1 is SEHNR and CDR2 FQNEAQ (reference sequence). V lost 5 bases and J 7 bases, leaving 12 bases between the germline ends. Here the CDR3 DNA reads TGTGCCAGCAGCCCCGGGGTGGAGGAGCAGTACTTC. Protein sequence: CASSPGVEEQYF.

The V and J genes are TRBV27 and TRBJ2-3; D is unresolved. Germline V gives CDR1 MNHEY, CDR2 SMNVEV (reference sequence). Trimming left V 5 bases short and J 5 bases short, with 5 bases between. This CDR3 is 11 amino acids long. For the CDR3, the DNA is TGTGCCAGCAGTAAGCGAGATACGCAGTATTTT. Encoded protein: CASSKRDTQYF.

The J gene is TRBJ1-1, the V gene TRBV5-8, with 8 nucleotides matching TRBD1. The J segment lost 5 bases and the V segment lost 6 bases, leaving 12 bases of the junction unmatched. CDR1 and CDR2 (germline): SGHTS, YDEGEE. The CDR3 is 15 residues long. DNA for the CDR3: TGTGCCAGCATTCAACAGGGGGTTAGTTGGACTGAAGCTTTCTTT. This sequence encodes CASIQQGVSWTEAFF.

V is TRBV7-8 and J is TRBJ2-7; D call uncertain. Trimming took off 0 bases at V and 3 bases at J, with 6 bases between the two ends. The CDR3 loop spans 13 amino acids. Germline V gene lookup returns CDR1 SGHVS and CDR2 FQNEAQ. The CDR3 region has the DNA TGTGCCAGCAGCTTAGCGAGCTACTACGAGCAGTACTTC. Translated, it gives CASSLASYYEQYF.

V usage is TRBV7-8 and J usage is TRBJ2-1, with D perhaps matching TRBD2 (5 bases). Germline V gene data show CDR1 as SGHVS and CDR2 as FQNEAQ. Deletions cut 5 bases from V and 0 bases from J, with 11 bases between. The CDR3 runs to 15 residues. The chain's CDR3 is CASSNSVSSYNEQFF. CDR3 DNA sequence: TGTGCCAGCAGCAATAGCGTGAGCTCCTACAATGAGCAGTTCTTC.

The V gene is TRBV7-8, the J gene TRBJ2-5; D is possibly TRBD2 (7 bases). CDR1 SGHVS and CDR2 FQNEAQ come from the germline V gene. The CDR3 runs 14 residues. V lost 6 bases to trimming and J lost 5 bases, with 16 bases between them. The CDR3 here is CASRKGGAHETQYF. The CDR3 coding sequence is TGTGCCAGCAGAAAGGGGGGGGCACACGAGACCCAGTACTTC.

The chain joins TRBV9 to TRBJ2-3; the D is unclear. In germline, CDR1 is SGDLS, CDR2 YYNGEE. V was shortened by 0 bases and J by 3 bases, with 8 bases between the two germline ends. CDR3 length: 14 residues. CDR3 protein: CASSVEMSTDTQYF. The CDR3 DNA sequence: TGTGCCAGCAGCGTAGAAATGTCAACAGATACGCAGTATTTT.